The sequence of this TCR beta chain was determined in a study of cytomegalovirus exposure and HLA in healthy donors. Study as a whole: Of all 400 or so donors who were genotyped, roughly 81% belonged to the Caucasian-associated ancestry cluster. Findings of the study overall: Both high specificity and high sensitivity reportedly marked the classifier's diagnosis of cytomegalovirus status. Most of the TCR beta V segments (in an earlier analysis) were productive either about 87% or about 30% of the time. Because they were indistinguishable, some V segments, including TRBV6-2 and TRBV6-3, were excluded.

A multiplex PCR was run with 60 Vbeta primers and 13 Jbeta primers. This table comes from immunoSEQ multiplex PCR, and its TCRdb copy is limited to in-frame clones, with some not included. The sample lists tens of thousands of clones, roughly four fifths occurring once. The CDR3 loop spans 14 amino acids. Germline V lookup: CDR1 GTSNPN, CDR2 SVGIG (reference sequence). Trimming removed 2 bases from V and 2 bases from J, with 12 bases in between. Concerning this clone itself: What it recognizes is unknown.

Sequenced input: PBMCs. The chain carries TRBV30 and TRBJ1-2; no reliable D call. The sequence was obtained from a human donor in good health. CDR3 sequence (DNA): TGTGCCTGGAGTCGAGGGTGGTCGAACTATGGCTACACCTTC. Protein sequence: CAWSRGWSNYGYTF.